The 5 T cell receptor beta chains below were found in one sample sequenced in a study of T cell responses to AZD1222 COVID-19 vaccine. The protocol was immunoSEQ multiplex PCR, while the TCRdb copy is restricted to in-frame clones and leaves out a portion. This table has nearly 100,000 clones, around nine tenths appearing once. The sample in question was peripheral blood, obtained on day 0 of AZD1222 vaccination. The receptors stem from an adult in good health.

The chain uses TRBV9 and TRBJ2-1; 8 positions match TRBD2. The CDR3 runs to 15 residues. J lost 0 bases, V lost 3 bases, and 2 bases had no gene match. The V gene's germline CDR1 is SGDLS and CDR2 YYNGEE. CDR3 DNA: TGTGCCAGCAGCGATAGCGGGGACTCCTACAATGAGCAGTTCTTC. Translated, it gives CASSDSGDSYNEQFF.

The rearrangement uses TRBV6-2 or TRBV6-3 and TRBJ1-1, with a weak D call TRBD1 (6 bases). V was shortened by 5 bases and J by 0 bases, with 13 bases between the two germline ends. CDR1 and CDR2 (germline): MNHEY, SVGEGT. This CDR3 region has 15 residues. CDR3 in DNA: TGTGCCAGCAGTAGCGGACAGTTCATGAACACTGAAGCTTTCTTT. It codes for CASSSGQFMNTEAFF.

The V call is TRBV7-8, the J call TRBJ2-5, with a possible D match to TRBD2 (6 bases). Germline loops: CDR1 SGHVS, CDR2 FQNEAQ. The V end lost 5 bases, the J end lost 4 bases, and 14 bases lay between the germline ends. This CDR3 spans 14 amino acids. CDR3 in amino acids: CASSPTDYGETQYF. CDR3 nucleotide sequence: TGTGCCAGCAGCCCTACGGACTACGGAGAGACCCAGTACTTC.

The gene calls are TRBV9 and TRBJ1-1, with a possible D match to TRBD1 (6 bases). Germline-derived CDR1 and CDR2 are SGDLS and YYNGEE. The CDR3 length is 12 residues. V was cut by 3 bases and J by 8 bases, with 11 bases left in between. CDR3 amino acids: CASSATGAEAFF. The CDR3 coding sequence is TGTGCCAGCAGCGCGACAGGAGCCGAAGCTTTCTTT.

This sequence joins TRBV2 and TRBJ1-5; the match to TRBD1 covers 7 bases. CDR3 length: 15 residues. With 8 bases clipped from V and 2 bases from J, the junction kept 9 bases outside the gene matches. Germline assignment: CDR1 SNHLY and CDR2 FYNNEI. CDR3 sequence (DNA): TGTGCCAGCCGGGATGACAGGGTGGGCAATCAGCCCCAGCATTTT. It translates to CASRDDRVGNQPQHF. The full variable domain, in which reference TRBV2 and TRBJ1-5 provide the parts outside the CDR3, is EPEVTQTPSHQVTQMGQEVILRCVPISNHLYFYWYRQILGQKVEFLVSFYNNEISEKSEIFDDQFSVERPDGSNFTLKIRSTKLEDSAMYFCASRDDRVGNQPQHFGDGTRLSIL.